The 30 T cell receptor beta chains presented below share a single source sample, sequenced in a study of somatic mutations in cytotoxic T cells in rheumatoid arthritis. Clones were sequenced by immunoSEQ multiplex PCR, and TCRdb holds only the in-frame ones, with some missing. The data show roughly 20,000 clones, 68% seen once. The sequencing input was CD8+ T cells sorted from blood. These receptors all come from an adult with rheumatoid arthritis.

V usage is TRBV29-1 and J usage is TRBJ2-1; D possibly corresponds to TRBD1 (6 bases). Trimming cost V 3 bases and J 5 bases, with 11 bases left between them. Looked up from germline, CDR1 is SQVTM and CDR2 is ANQGSEA. The length of the CDR3 is 13 residues. CDR3 sequence (DNA): TGCAGCGTTGAGTTGACAGGTCACAATGAGCAGTTCTTC. Protein product: CSVELTGHNEQFF.

This sequence joins TRBV28 and TRBJ1-1; possible D gene TRBD1, 6 bases. The CDR3 length is 16 residues. Trimming took off 3 bases at V and 6 bases at J, with 20 bases between the two ends. From germline, CDR1 is MDHEN and CDR2 SYDVKM. In nucleotides, the CDR3 is TGTGCCAGCAGTTTTTTTAGGGAACAGGGCGCTTCTGAAGCTTTCTTT. Translating gives CASSFFREQGASEAFF. Filled out from reference TRBV28 and TRBJ1-1, the complete variable domain reads DVKVTQSSRYLVKRTGEKVFLECVQDMDHENMFWYRQDPGLGLRLIYFSYDVKMKEKGDIPEGYSVSREKKERFSLILESASTNQTSMYLCASSFFREQGASEAFFGQGTRLTVV.

This chain uses TRBV6-5 with TRBJ1-5, with a tentative D call TRBD1 (6 bases). This CDR3 has 14 amino acids. The germline CDR1 and CDR2 sequences are MNHEY and SVGAGI. V was shortened by 4 bases and J by 2 bases, with 9 bases between the two germline ends. Here the CDR3 DNA reads TGTGCCAGCAGTTCGGACAGTGGCAATCAGCCCCAGCATTTT. Translated: CASSSDSGNQPQHF.

This chain connects TRBV13 to TRBJ2-1, with TRBD2 matching over 8 bases. Germline loops: CDR1 PRHDT, CDR2 FYEKMQ (reference sequence). The V gene end was trimmed by 1 base and the J gene end by 4 bases; junction bases not matched to a gene: 12. The length of the CDR3 is 18 residues. CDR3 DNA: TGTGCCAGCAGCTTAGTTGGCGAAGCGGGGGCCTTATACAATGAGCAGTTCTTC. This encodes CASSLVGEAGALYNEQFF.

This chain uses TRBV6-1 with TRBJ1-2; D gene uncertain. From germline, CDR1 is MNHNS and CDR2 SASEGT. The CDR3 loop spans 11 amino acids. Trimming cost V 7 bases and J 2 bases, with 5 bases left between them. The CDR3, as DNA: TGTGCCAGCAAACCAAACTATGGCTACACCTTC. This codes for CASKPNYGYTF.

This clone was counted a few times. This chain connects TRBV30 to TRBJ1-2; TRBD1 agrees at 7 bases. Germline V gene lookup returns CDR1 GTSNPN and CDR2 SVGIG (reference sequence). CDR3 size: 16 residues. V shed 2 bases and J 0 bases; nucleotides not matched to a gene: 9. Here the CDR3 reads CAWSSGRGWANYGYTF. CDR3 sequence (DNA): TGTGCCTGGAGTTCTGGCAGGGGGTGGGCTAACTATGGCTACACCTTC.

The rearrangement joins TRBV7-3 to TRBJ2-2; 8 bases line up with TRBD2. V lost 4 bases, J lost 7 bases, and 5 bases stayed unmatched. Germline V gives CDR1 SGHTA, CDR2 FQGTGA. The CDR3 covers 14 residues. The CDR3 sequence: CASSSGLAGGELFF. CDR3 bases: TGTGCCAGCAGCTCCGGACTAGCTGGCGGGGAGCTGTTTTTT.

This chain joins TRBV4-3 and TRBJ2-1, with TRBD2 matching over 13 bases. Trimming took 3 bases from V and 4 from J; bases not matched to a gene: 3. CDR1 and CDR2 from the germline V gene are LGHNA and YSLEER. The CDR3 has 16 amino acids. CDR3 coding DNA: TGCGCCAGCAGCCAGAGACTAGCGGGGGGTTACAATGAGCAGTTCTTC. Amino acids: CASSQRLAGGYNEQFF.

The table lists this clone with a few counts. This chain connects TRBV11-3 to TRBJ2-2; no reliable D call. Germline V gives CDR1 SGHNT, CDR2 YENEEA. Deletions cut 4 bases from V and 2 bases from J, with 11 bases between. This CDR3 region has 15 residues. Here the CDR3 reads CASSSTDGNTGELFF. In DNA form, the CDR3 reads TGTGCCAGCAGCTCCACAGACGGTAACACCGGGGAGCTGTTTTTT.

The chain links TRBV11-3 to TRBJ2-7; no clear D gene. Germline V gene lookup returns CDR1 SGHNT and CDR2 YENEEA. CDR3 length equals 13 residues. The V gene lost 0 bases and the J gene lost 6 bases, with 9 bases spanning the gap. CDR3 region: CASSLDTVPEQYF. CDR3 in DNA: TGTGCCAGCAGCTTAGACACGGTCCCCGAGCAGTACTTC.

This clone is labeled medium-sized (0.01 to 0.1%). The chain couples TRBV4-3 to TRBJ2-2; 8 nucleotides line up with TRBD1. Germline V gene data show CDR1 as LGHNA and CDR2 as YSLEER. V lost 3 bases to trimming and J lost 5 bases; unmatched junction nucleotides: 11. The CDR3 totals 17 residues. The CDR3 loop is CASSQLGRQGNTGELFF. DNA of the CDR3: TGCGCCAGCAGCCAGCTAGGCCGACAGGGGAATACCGGGGAGCTGTTTTTT.

The chain uses TRBV27 and TRBJ1-2; D call uncertain. CDR3 size: 13 residues. Germline CDR1 reads MNHEY; CDR2 reads SMNVEV (reference sequence). V was pared by 3 bases and J by 4 bases, with 9 bases between. CDR3 sequence reads: CASSFPGFYGYTF. CDR3 nucleotides: TGTGCCAGCAGTTTCCCGGGATTCTATGGCTACACCTTC.

The chain is built from TRBV7-2 and TRBJ2-1; TRBD2 matches at 12 bases. J gave up 0 bases and V 5 bases, and 2 bases lay outside the gene matches. The CDR3 is made up of 16 amino acids. Germline V gene sequence: CDR1 SGHTA, CDR2 FQGNSA. The CDR3 DNA sequence: TGTGCCAGCAGCCTGACTAGCGGGGGCTCCTACAATGAGCAGTTCTTC. Its translation: CASSLTSGGSYNEQFF.

The V and J genes are TRBV9 and TRBJ2-1, with D perhaps matching TRBD2 (6 bases). CDR3 length: 17 amino acids. V lost 0 bases to trimming and J lost 2 bases, with 15 bases between them. The germline gives CDR1 SGDLS, CDR2 YYNGEE. CDR3 sequence reads: CASSVGGVGETYNEQFF. For the CDR3, the DNA is TGTGCCAGCAGCGTAGGGGGGGTCGGGGAGACCTACAATGAGCAGTTCTTC.

This clone has a handful of counts. This chain uses TRBV11-1 with TRBJ2-5, with TRBD2 matching 10 bases. Germline CDR1 and CDR2: SGHAT and FQDESV (reference sequence). CDR3 size: 16 residues. Losses at the gene ends were 2 bases for V and 5 bases for J; bases not matched to a gene: 8. CDR3 residues: CASSLFSGGAGETQYF. The CDR3 DNA sequence: TGTGCCAGCAGCTTATTCAGCGGGGGGGCAGGGGAGACCCAGTACTTC.

The V call is TRBV7-2, the J call TRBJ1-6; D ambiguous. The V end was cut by 6 bases, the J end by 10 bases, with 7 bases between. Germline V gene lookup returns CDR1 SGHTA and CDR2 FQGNSA. CDR3 length: 11 amino acids. CDR3 loop: CASSSESPLHF. The CDR3 region has the DNA TGTGCCAGCAGTTCCGAGTCACCCCTCCACTTT.

This rearrangement joins TRBV6-1 to TRBJ1-1; tentatively, D is TRBD1 (5 bases). Trimming stripped 5 bases from V and 3 bases from J, with 10 bases between. Germline CDR1 and CDR2: MNHNS and SASEGT. The CDR3 consists of 13 residues. CDR3 loop: CASSKIRDTEAFF. In DNA form, the CDR3 reads TGTGCCAGCAGTAAAATCAGGGACACTGAAGCTTTCTTT.

The gene calls are TRBV5-8 and TRBJ2-4; weak D call: TRBD2 (6 bases). CDR1 and CDR2 (germline): SGHTS, YDEGEE. This CDR3 contains 15 residues. Trimming cost V 7 bases and J 3 bases, with 17 bases left between them. The CDR3 loop is CASPEERGGKNIQYF. The CDR3 DNA reads as TGTGCCAGCCCCGAGGAGAGGGGAGGCAAAAACATTCAGTACTTC.

The chain employs TRBV4-1 and TRBJ2-7; D is uncertain. V lost 1 base and J 3 bases, leaving 7 bases between the germline ends. The germline V gene has CDR1 MGHRA and CDR2 YSYEKL. The CDR3 sequence is 13 residues long. The CDR3 spells CASSQGGIYEQYF. Here the CDR3 DNA reads TGCGCCAGCAGCCAAGGGGGAATCTACGAGCAGTACTTC.

By sample fraction, this clone is medium-sized (0.01 to 0.1%). V usage is TRBV27 and J usage is TRBJ1-6, with a tentative D call TRBD1 (5 bases). The V and J ends lost 3 bases and 10 bases respectively, with 19 bases between them. The CDR3 is 16 residues long. Germline CDR1 reads MNHEY; CDR2 reads SMNVEV (reference sequence). The CDR3 reads CASSFSYPTVSSPLHF. CDR3 nucleotide sequence: TGTGCCAGCAGTTTCAGCTACCCGACAGTAAGCTCACCCCTCCACTTT.

In this sample, this clone is medium-sized. The genes are TRBV15 and TRBJ1-1; unclear D gene. Trimming removed 1 base from V and 5 bases from J, with 5 bases in between. Germline CDR1 LNHNV, CDR2 YYDKDF (reference sequence). This CDR3 region has 12 residues. The CDR3 region is CATSRVGTEAFF. In DNA form, the CDR3 reads TGTGCCACCAGCAGAGTTGGGACTGAAGCTTTCTTT. Combining the CDR3 with reference TRBV15 and TRBJ1-1 gives the whole variable domain DAMVIQNPRYQVTQFGKPVTLSCSQTLNHNVMYWYQQKSSQAPKLLFHYYDKDFNNEADTPDNFQSRRPNTSFCFLDIRSPGLGDTAMYLCATSRVGTEAFFGQGTRLTVV.

This chain links TRBV19 with TRBJ2-1; D unclear. Trimming shortened V by 7 bases and J by 3 bases, and 13 bases separated the two germline ends. This CDR3 contains 14 residues. Germline assignment: CDR1 LNHDA and CDR2 SQIVND (reference sequence). Here the CDR3 DNA reads TGTGCCAGTATCGCCCGACTGGGCTACAATGAGCAGTTCTTC. Residues: CASIARLGYNEQFF.

This clone is medium-sized by share. The V gene is TRBV7-9, the J gene TRBJ2-5; possible D gene TRBD2, 6 bases. The CDR3 runs to 14 residues. V lost 1 base, J lost 5 bases, and 11 bases lay in between. CDR1 and CDR2 (germline): SEHNR, FQNEAQ (reference sequence). CDR3 region: CASSLGLVGETQYF. The CDR3 DNA reads as TGTGCCAGCAGCTTAGGACTAGTTGGTGAGACCCAGTACTTC.

This clone has just one count. The chain carries TRBV28 and TRBJ2-2; 13 nucleotides match TRBD2. Germline values: CDR1 MDHEN, CDR2 SYDVKM. This CDR3 has 16 residues. Trimming removed 3 bases from V and 5 bases from J; junction bases left unmatched: 3. CDR3 amino acids: CASSFGLAGETGELFF. In nucleotides, the CDR3 is TGTGCCAGCAGTTTTGGACTAGCGGGGGAAACCGGGGAGCTGTTTTTT.

The chain combines TRBV21-1 with TRBJ2-5; the DNA was not compared with TRBD2, the D call given in the table. TRBV21-1 is tagged as a pseudogene. This CDR3 spans 13 amino acids. For the CDR3, the DNA is TGTGCCAGCAGCCAAGACGGTAAAGAGACCCAGTACTTC. This codes for CASSQDGKETQYF.

The chain joins TRBV19 to TRBJ1-5; no clear D. Trimming stripped 1 base from V and 5 bases from J, with 12 bases between. Germline V gives CDR1 LNHDA, CDR2 SQIVND (reference sequence). The CDR3 totals 15 residues. CDR3 loop: CASSIGGTVDQPQHF. As DNA, the CDR3 is TGTGCCAGTAGTATAGGAGGAACAGTGGATCAGCCCCAGCATTTT. Variable domain in full (rest from reference TRBV19 and TRBJ1-5): DGGITQSPKYLFRKEGQNVTLSCEQNLNHDAMYWYRQDPGQGLRLIYYSQIVNDFQKGDIAEGYSVSREKKESFPLTVTSAQKNPTAFYLCASSIGGTVDQPQHFGDGTRLSIL.

This rearrangement joins TRBV29-1 to TRBJ1-2, with D hard to call. Looked up from germline, CDR1 is SQVTM and CDR2 is ANQGSEA. The CDR3 loop spans 15 amino acids. V was pared by 4 bases and J by 4 bases, with 19 bases between. The CDR3 coding sequence is TGCAGCGTTGTAGGACCCACCGGGTCGAGCTATGGCTACACCTTC. Translation: CSVVGPTGSSYGYTF.

This clone was found a few times. The chain couples TRBV28 to TRBJ2-7; tentatively, D is TRBD1 (5 bases). V was cut by 3 bases and J by 2 bases, with 8 bases left in between. The germline V gene has CDR1 MDHEN and CDR2 SYDVKM. The CDR3 spans 13 residues. The CDR3 loop is CASSFLGPYEQYF. CDR3 in DNA: TGTGCCAGCAGTTTCTTGGGGCCCTACGAGCAGTACTTC.

The chain links TRBV6-6 to TRBJ2-1, with 11 bases identical to TRBD2. This CDR3 spans 15 amino acids. V shed 4 bases and J 1 base; nucleotides not matched to a gene: 0. CDR1 MNHNY and CDR2 SVGAGI come from the germline V gene (reference sequence). In DNA form, the CDR3 reads TGTGCCAGCAGTTGGACTAGCGGGTCCTACAATGAGCAGTTCTTC. This sequence encodes CASSWTSGSYNEQFF.

The V call is TRBV9, the J call TRBJ1-1, with D uncertain. This CDR3 region has 13 residues. V was trimmed by 3 bases and J by 4 bases, leaving 10 bases between them. The germline gives CDR1 SGDLS, CDR2 YYNGEE. The CDR3 here is CASSEGSGTEAFF. CDR3 in DNA: TGTGCCAGCAGCGAGGGATCGGGCACTGAAGCTTTCTTT.